This T cell receptor (beta chain) was recovered during a study of identical twins. Study findings and constraints: These conclusions were based on statistical analysis (cross-sectional, not following the same donors).

Each CDR3 protein gets one entry after TCRdb re-called the 5' RACE reads with MiXCR. The sample has about 810,000 distinct CDR3 sequences; 9% to 15% are singletons. This clonotype occurred a few times. The antigen remains unidentified. This CDR3 region has 15 residues. The germline gives CDR1 MRHNA, CDR2 SNTAGT. V dropped 2 bases and J dropped 4 bases, with 13 bases sitting between them. The data also belong to a second study, concerning yellow fever vaccine responses in identical twins.

The J gene is TRBJ2-3, the V gene TRBV6-4, with a weak D call TRBD2 (6 bases). The specimen sequenced was PBMCs. This TCR came from a woman younger than 35 in good health. CDR3 sequence: CASSDTAGGADTQYF. CDR3 bases: TGTGCCAGCAGTGACACGGCCGGCGGGGCAGATACGCAGTATTTT.